This is a list of T cell receptor beta chains from one sample in a study of blood T cell repertoires in COVID-19. TCRdb's table, derived via immunoSEQ multiplex PCR, lists solely in-frame clones and lacks some. The data contain about 280,000 clones, about nine tenths of them seen just once; the ten biggest clones take up 8.5% to 14%. The sample taken for sequencing was peripheral blood. These receptors all come from a woman aged 30 to 39 with COVID-19, enrolled during active disease. CDR3s include the opening cysteine and the closing phenylalanine or tryptophan. Each record gives: CDR3 protein, J gene, V gene.

CASSSQGTGVQPQHF TRBJ1-5 TRBV5-6
CASSELRMRQPQHF TRBJ1-5 TRBV6-1
CASSPRGASGAYNEQFF TRBJ2-1 TRBV7-8
CASSLSFAAGGEQYF TRBJ2-7 TRBV4-1
CASRPRGSGGRNEQFF TRBJ2-1 TRBV9
CASSGVAGDPLGDTQYF TRBJ2-3 TRBV6-1
CASSLFRESYEQYF TRBJ2-7 TRBV5-5
CATSAGGERPQHF TRBJ1-5 TRBV24-1
CASSSGANVLTF TRBJ2-6 TRBV6-5
CASSLGPSRGRRGYTF TRBJ1-2 TRBV28
CASSSSGVDGYTF TRBJ1-2 TRBV11-2
CASSQVPGQGNEQYF TRBJ2-7 TRBV4-1
CASSGRQDTGELFF TRBJ2-2 TRBV6-2/TRBV6-3
CASSPGSNYGYTF TRBJ1-2 TRBV19
CASSRLSATNSPLHF TRBJ1-6 TRBV7-2